This TCR beta chain was captured by sequencing in a study of control samples from healthy donors and cancer patients. Here immunoSEQ multiplex PCR was the method, and the copy in TCRdb shows in-frame clones only, minus some. The table counts under 200,000 clones; roughly 2% lies in the top ten. Germline V CDR1 and CDR2: SGHTA, FQGTGA. Trimming took 6 bases from V and 4 from J, leaving 6 bases between them. This CDR3 region has 12 residues. The chain recombines TRBV7-3 with TRBJ2-2; no firm D call. Sequenced input: blood. The receptor's source is a woman aged 30 to 39 in good health. Here the CDR3 reads CASSTFTGELFF. DNA of the CDR3: TGTGCCAGCAGTACCTTCACCGGGGAGCTGTTTTTT. Combining the CDR3 with reference TRBV7-3 and TRBJ2-2 gives the whole variable domain GAGVSQTPSNKVTEKGKYVELRCDPISGHTALYWYRQSLGQGPEFLIYFQGTGAADDSGLPNDRFFAVRPEGSVSTLKIQRTERGDSAVYLCASSTFTGELFFGEGSRLTVL.